The clone carrying this T cell receptor beta chain was counted between two and nine times. Its specificity is unknown. This entry comes from a study of beta chain features in type 1 diabetes. Study observations and caveats: Among patients with Type 1 diabetes, TCRB CDR3s were moderately but significantly shorter in every one of the four CD4+ subsets.

Investigators reverse transcribed all isolated RNA, so they sequenced expressed TCRB transcripts. Produced via immunoSEQ multiplex PCR; TCRdb's table is partial and in-frame only. This table holds around 260,000 clones, 24% found once. Germline V gene lookup returns CDR1 SGHTA and CDR2 FQGTGA. This CDR3 has 13 residues. V gave up 5 bases and J gave up 6 bases, with 10 bases separating them. The rearrangement joins TRBV7-3 to TRBJ2-2; D possibly corresponds to TRBD1 (6 bases). The sequencing sample was made of naive CD4+ T cells from blood. The clonotype was recovered from a woman younger than 45 with type 1 diabetes. The CDR3 DNA sequence: TGTGCCAGCAGCGTAGGGGGAGCCGGGGAGCTGTTTTTT. Amino acid sequence: CASSVGGAGELFF. Using reference TRBV7-3 and TRBJ2-2 for the parts outside the CDR3, the full variable domain is GAGVSQTPSNKVTEKGKYVELRCDPISGHTALYWYRQSLGQGPEFLIYFQGTGAADDSGLPNDRFFAVRPEGSVSTLKIQRTERGDSAVYLCASSVGGAGELFFGEGSRLTVL.